These 24 T cell receptor beta chains were all obtained from the same sample, sequenced in a study of blood T cell repertoires in COVID-19. The repertoire was sequenced with immunoSEQ multiplex PCR; TCRdb's copy has only in-frame clones and lacks some. This table has 85,000 to 120,000 clones, roughly 81% appearing once. The sequencing sample was made of peripheral blood. These receptors were obtained from a man aged 40-49 years with active or convalescent COVID-19.

The chain joins TRBV5-4 to TRBJ2-1; possibly TRBD2 for D (5 bases). The CDR3 length is 15 residues. Germline V gives CDR1 SGHNT, CDR2 YYREEE (reference sequence). The V gene lost 4 bases and the J gene lost 6 bases, with 17 bases spanning the gap. The CDR3 bases are TGTGCCAGCAGCCTCCTAGCCCGAAATAGCAATGAGCAGTTCTTC. Translation gives CASSLLARNSNEQFF.

The chain employs TRBV29-1 and TRBJ1-4; 7 bases fit TRBD1. The V gene's germline CDR1 is SQVTM and CDR2 ANQGSEA. The CDR3 has 14 residues. Trimming removed 4 bases from V and 0 bases from J; junction bases left unmatched: 2. This CDR3 is CSVGQGPTNEKLFF. CDR3 coding DNA: TGCAGCGTTGGACAGGGACCAACTAATGAAAAACTGTTTTTT.

The chain combines TRBV9 with TRBJ1-2; no clear D gene. The CDR3 is 14 amino acids. Germline assignment: CDR1 SGDLS and CDR2 YYNGEE. Trimming removed 0 bases at V and 8 bases at J, with 14 bases between. The CDR3 DNA reads TGTGCCAGCAGCGTAGAAAACGGGTGGCGGGGCTACACCTTC. Amino acids: CASSVENGWRGYTF. Variable domain in full (rest from reference TRBV9 and TRBJ1-2): DSGVTQTPKHLITATGQRVTLRCSPRSGDLSVYWYQQSLDQGLQFLIQYYNGEERAKGNILERFSAQQFPDLHSELNLSSLELGDSALYFCASSVENGWRGYTFGSGTRLTVV.

The chain recombines TRBV25-1 with TRBJ2-2; possibly TRBD1 for D (6 bases). This CDR3 comprises 16 residues. Germline CDR1 and CDR2: MGHDK and SYGVNS. V was clipped by 2 bases and J by 7 bases, with 17 bases between them. The CDR3 coding sequence is TGTGCCAGCAGTGAACCCGGTACAGGGAATCGCGGGGAGCTGTTTTTT. Its translation is CASSEPGTGNRGELFF.

This clone appeared a few times. This chain joins TRBV7-2 and TRBJ1-2; unclear D gene. CDR1 and CDR2 from the germline V gene are SGHTA and FQGNSA. The CDR3 spans 15 residues. Trimming shortened V by 4 bases and J by 2 bases, and 14 bases separated the two germline ends. The CDR3 nucleotides are TGTGCCAGCAGCTCCCGGGAGGTCAGGAACTATGGCTACACCTTC. Amino acids: CASSSREVRNYGYTF. Full variable domain (rest looked up from reference TRBV7-2 and TRBJ1-2): GAGVSQSPSNKVTEKGKDVELRCDPISGHTALYWYRQSLGQGLEFLIYFQGNSAPDKSGLPSDRFSAERTGGSVSTLTIQRTQQEDSAVYLCASSSREVRNYGYTFGSGTRLTVV.

The CDR3 loop is CASSLEASSNEQFF. For the CDR3, the DNA is TGCGCCAGCAGCTTGGAAGCTTCGAGCAATGAGCAGTTCTTC. The J gene is TRBJ2-1, the V gene TRBV5-1; the D is unclear. CDR1 SGHRS and CDR2 YFSETQ come from the germline V gene. Deletions cut 0 bases from V and 6 bases from J, with 10 bases between. The CDR3 contains 14 residues.

V and J are TRBV3-1 (or the pseudogene TRBV3-2) and TRBJ1-5, with D unclear. The CDR3 has 12 amino acids. Germline loops: CDR1 LGHDT, CDR2 YNNKEL (reference sequence). V was cut by 4 bases and J by 2 bases, with 3 bases left in between. The CDR3 region is CASSLGNQPQHF. DNA of the CDR3: TGTGCCAGCAGCCTAGGCAATCAGCCCCAGCATTTT.

The chain carries TRBV3-1 (or the pseudogene TRBV3-2) and TRBJ2-3; 10 bases align to TRBD2. Trimming took 3 bases from V and 4 from J; bases not matched to a gene: 7. CDR3 size: 16 residues. Per the germline V gene, CDR1 is LGHDT and CDR2 is YNNKEL (reference sequence). The CDR3 here is CASSHPSGGGADTQYF. The DNA for the CDR3 is TGTGCCAGCAGCCACCCTAGCGGGGGTGGGGCAGATACGCAGTATTTT.

The chain employs TRBV5-1 and TRBJ2-1, with D unresolved. This CDR3 contains 15 residues. CDR1 and CDR2 (germline): SGHRS, YFSETQ. V dropped 1 base and J dropped 1 base, with 9 bases sitting between them. The CDR3: CASSLLGQSYNEQFF. For the CDR3, the DNA is TGCGCCAGCAGCTTGCTAGGCCAGTCCTACAATGAGCAGTTCTTC.

The chain has TRBV5-1 and TRBJ1-2; tentative D call: TRBD1 (5 bases). This CDR3 spans 12 amino acids. CDR1 is SGHRS, CDR2 YFSETQ, per germline. V lost 0 bases, J lost 9 bases, and 9 bases lay in between. The CDR3 DNA is TGCGCCAGCAGCTTGGGGCAGGGCAGCTACACCTTC. It is translated as CASSLGQGSYTF.

The CDR3 sequence: CASRTQGSYGYTF. The CDR3 nucleotides read TGTGCCAGCAGGACTCAGGGGTCCTATGGCTACACCTTC. V is TRBV27 and J is TRBJ1-2; perhaps TRBD1 as D (6 bases). The CDR3 length is 13 residues. The V end was cut by 6 bases, the J end by 4 bases, with 12 bases between. Germline CDR1 and CDR2: MNHEY and SMNVEV (reference sequence).

The J gene is TRBJ2-5, the V gene TRBV9; 7 bases agree with TRBD1. The germline V gene encodes CDR1 SGDLS and CDR2 YYNGEE. J lost 4 bases, V lost 0 bases, and 6 bases had no gene match. This CDR3 comprises 15 residues. The CDR3, as DNA: TGTGCCAGCAGCGTAGGAGGGGGCGCGGGAGAGACCCAGTACTTC. Residues: CASSVGGGAGETQYF.

The chain carries TRBV7-2 and TRBJ1-3; TRBD1 matches at 9 bases. Germline values: CDR1 SGHTA, CDR2 FQGNSA. CDR3 size: 16 residues. Unmatched junction bases numbered 8, after V lost 4 bases and J lost 4 bases. CDR3 sequence: CASSSGQGRTGNTIYF. The CDR3 nucleotides read TGTGCCAGCAGCTCGGGACAGGGAAGAACAGGAAACACCATATATTTT.

The genes are TRBV6-5 and TRBJ1-4; 9 nucleotides match TRBD1. The length of the CDR3 is 14 residues. Germline CDR1 is MNHEY and CDR2 is SVGAGI. V lost 8 bases and J lost 8; bases outside the gene matches: 9. Here the CDR3 reads CASHTGGVGEKLFF. The DNA of the CDR3 is TGTGCCAGCCATACAGGGGGCGTTGGGGAAAAACTGTTTTTT.

The chain combines TRBV4-1 with TRBJ1-5, with a tentative D call TRBD1 (5 bases). Per the germline V gene, CDR1 is MGHRA and CDR2 is YSYEKL. CDR3 length: 15 residues. V was shortened by 0 bases and J by 6 bases, with 12 bases between the two germline ends. The chain's CDR3 is CASSQEGAGIQPQHF. The CDR3 DNA reads as TGCGCCAGCAGCCAAGAAGGGGCAGGGATTCAGCCCCAGCATTTT.

The rearrangement joins TRBV5-1 to TRBJ2-7; D gene ambiguous. The V gene lost 4 bases and the J gene lost 0 bases, with 14 bases spanning the gap. CDR3 length: 15 residues. The germline CDR1 and CDR2 sequences are SGHRS and YFSETQ. The CDR3 DNA sequence: TGCGCCAGCAGCCCCGACACGTTAAGCTCCTACGAGCAGTACTTC. Translated, it gives CASSPDTLSSYEQYF.

The chain uses TRBV2 and TRBJ1-5; D call uncertain. V lost 8 bases to trimming and J lost 5 bases, with 10 bases between them. This CDR3 has 12 amino acids. Germline V gives CDR1 SNHLY, CDR2 FYNNEI. The CDR3 DNA reads TGTGCCAGCGGACTGGGCGATCAGCCCCAGCATTTT. Translating it yields CASGLGDQPQHF.

In DNA, the CDR3 is TGTGCCAGCAGTCACAGGGTTGGCGAGCAGTACTTC. Encoded protein: CASSHRVGEQYF. The genes are TRBV6-5 and TRBJ2-7; the D gene is possibly TRBD1 (6 bases). Germline CDR1 is MNHEY and CDR2 is SVGAGI. V dropped 5 bases and J dropped 6 bases, with 11 bases sitting between them. The CDR3 has 12 residues.

The chain couples TRBV3-1 (or the pseudogene TRBV3-2) to TRBJ1-5, with D hard to call. The ends were cut back, 1 base at V and 3 bases at J, with 10 bases in the middle. The CDR3 length is 15 residues. Germline lookup yields CDR1 LGHDT and CDR2 YNNKEL (reference sequence). The CDR3 is CASSQGGGINQPQHF. The CDR3 coding sequence is TGTGCCAGCAGCCAAGGGGGAGGAATCAATCAGCCCCAGCATTTT.

V gene TRBV5-1 combines with J gene TRBJ2-1; weak D call: TRBD1 (6 bases). Germline CDR1 is SGHRS and CDR2 is YFSETQ. V gave up 4 bases and J gave up 4 bases, with 9 bases separating them. This CDR3 is 13 amino acids long. The CDR3 DNA is TGCGCCAGCAGCATCGACAGGTACAATGAGCAGTTCTTC. Its translation: CASSIDRYNEQFF. The whole variable domain, remainder taken from reference TRBV5-1 and TRBJ2-1, is KAGVTQTPRYLIKTRGQQVTLSCSPISGHRSVSWYQQTPGQGLQFLFEYFSETQRNKGNFPGRFSGRQFSNSRSEMNVSTLELGDSALYLCASSIDRYNEQFFGPGTRLTVL.

This clone was seen a few times. This chain connects TRBV2 to TRBJ1-6; D not certain. V dropped 10 bases and J dropped 4 bases, with 14 bases sitting between them. The V gene's germline CDR1 is SNHLY and CDR2 FYNNEI. There are 14 residues in the CDR3. This CDR3 reads CANPHRLYNSPLHF. CDR3 DNA: TGTGCCAACCCGCACAGATTATATAATTCACCCCTCCACTTT.

V and J are TRBV27 and TRBJ2-6; D perhaps matches TRBD1 (6 bases). The CDR3 covers 16 residues. Germline assignment: CDR1 MNHEY and CDR2 SMNVEV (reference sequence). V was trimmed by 2 bases and J by 5 bases, leaving 13 bases between them. The CDR3 nucleotides are TGTGCCAGCAGTTTAGGGGGCGCCGCCCGGGCCAACGTCCTGACTTTC. It is translated as CASSLGGAARANVLTF.

This clone was found once. This sample also contains other DNA sequences that code for the same CDR3. This rearrangement joins TRBV5-1 to TRBJ2-7; no clear D. V was shortened by 0 bases and J by 4 bases, with 8 bases between the two germline ends. The CDR3 runs to 13 residues. Germline CDR1 is SGHRS and CDR2 is YFSETQ. The CDR3 is CASSLAGEYEQYF. The CDR3 region has the DNA TGCGCCAGCAGCTTGGCCGGAGAATACGAGCAGTACTTC.

This clone was counted between two and nine times. The V gene is TRBV2, the J gene TRBJ1-1, with a weak D call TRBD1 (5 bases). This CDR3 spans 14 amino acids. Trimming took 5 bases from V and 2 from J, leaving 12 bases between them. Germline loops: CDR1 SNHLY, CDR2 FYNNEI. The CDR3 DNA reads as TGTGCCAGCAGTCCTGAGACAGCCAACACTGAAGCTTTCTTT. This translates into CASSPETANTEAFF.